A selection of T cell receptor beta chains follows, all from one sample in a study of T-cell memory formation after mild COVID-19. A single record per CDR3 protein comes from TCRdb applying MiXCR to the 5' RACE reads. The sample yields under 300,000 distinct CDR3 sequences, about a sixth seen once. Material for sequencing was PBMCs or a T cell subset sorted from them (not recorded which). These receptors all stem from a man aged 18-30 years who had mild COVID-19 (a few samples of this study predate the infection). Cell type and time point are not known. The CDR3 runs from the conserved cysteine through the conserved F or W. The D gene is left open where the match is weak. The size entry is marked missing in some rows and otherwise reads once, few, many or a size class.

CDR3: CASSLAGLAGPTDTQYF
DNA: TGTGCCAGCAGCTTAGCCGGACTAGCGGGACCCACAGATACGCAGTATTTT
V: TRBV11-1
J: TRBJ2-3
size: .
D: TRBD2

CDR3: CASSSQGQGHSPLHF
DNA: TGTGCCAGCAGCTCCCAGGGACAGGGTCATTCACCCCTCCACTTT
V: TRBV9
J: TRBJ1-6
size: .
D: TRBD1

CDR3: CASSTRRTGGDGYTF
DNA: TGTGCCAGCAGCACCCGTCGGACAGGGGGCGATGGCTACACCTTC
V: TRBV7-9
J: TRBJ1-2
size: once
D: TRBD1

CDR3: CASSLVGVTGTQPQHF
DNA: TGTGCCAGCAGCTTAGTCGGGGTTACAGGGACTCAGCCCCAGCATTTT
V: TRBV7-2
J: TRBJ1-5
size: .
D: .

CDR3: CASEGAALPSTDTQYF
DNA: TGTGCCAGCGAGGGGGCAGCCCTCCCGAGCACAGATACGCAGTATTTT
V: TRBV28
J: TRBJ2-3
size: .
D: TRBD1

CDR3: CASSLVVGLNTDTQYF
DNA: TGCGCCAGCAGCTTGGTCGTCGGACTGAACACAGATACGCAGTATTTT
V: TRBV5-1
J: TRBJ2-3
size: few
D: .

CDR3: CASSFTDQPRTDTQYF
DNA: TGTGCCAGCAGTTTTACGGACCAGCCACGCACAGATACGCAGTATTTT
V: TRBV6-6
J: TRBJ2-3
size: .
D: .

CDR3: CASSSVARGNIQYF
DNA: TGTGCCAGCAGCTCAGTAGCGAGAGGGAACATTCAGTACTTC
V: TRBV7-2
J: TRBJ2-4
size: .
D: .

CDR3: CASSFQAGNSPLHF
DNA: TGTGCCAGCAGCTTTCAGGCGGGAAATTCACCCCTCCACTTT
V: TRBV7-2
J: TRBJ1-6
size: .
D: .

CDR3: CASSPPDRDPGTQYF
DNA: TGCGCCAGCAGCCCCCCGGACAGGGACCCCGGGACCCAGTACTTC
V: TRBV5-1
J: TRBJ2-5
size: .
D: TRBD1

CDR3: CSATPSGGSTDTQYF
DNA: TGCAGTGCTACCCCAAGCGGGGGGAGCACAGATACGCAGTATTTT
V: TRBV20-1
J: TRBJ2-3
size: few
D: TRBD2

CDR3: CASTTGAGTEAFF
DNA: TGTGCCAGCACCACAGGGGCCGGCACTGAAGCTTTCTTT
V: TRBV2
J: TRBJ1-1
size: .
D: TRBD1

CDR3: CAISAEKTSGGETQYF
DNA: TGTGCCATCAGTGCCGAAAAGACTAGCGGAGGAGAGACCCAGTACTTC
V: TRBV10-3
J: TRBJ2-5
size: few
D: TRBD2

CDR3: CASSQDSGRPNSPLHF
DNA: TGTGCCAGCAGCCAAGATTCTGGACGACCCAATTCACCCCTCCACTTT
V: TRBV4-2
J: TRBJ1-6
size: few
D: .

CDR3: CASNPGRNTEAFF
DNA: TGTGCCAGCAACCCGGGCAGAAACACTGAAGCTTTCTTT
V: TRBV6-5
J: TRBJ1-1
size: few
D: .

CDR3: CASSLLAGQNEQYF
DNA: TGTGCCAGCAGTTTATTGGCAGGGCAGAACGAGCAGTACTTC
V: TRBV12-3/TRBV12-4
J: TRBJ2-7
size: few
D: .

CDR3: CAWSVQGGYTF
DNA: TGTGCCTGGAGTGTACAGGGTGGCTACACCTTC
V: TRBV30
J: TRBJ1-2
size: few
D: .

CDR3: CATAVRGLEQFF
DNA: TGCGCCACCGCGGTGAGGGGTTTGGAGCAGTTCTTC
V: TRBV5-1
J: TRBJ2-1
size: .
D: .

CDR3: CASSHTGVGYNEQFF
DNA: TGTGCCAGCAGCCACACAGGGGTAGGGTACAATGAGCAGTTCTTC
V: TRBV6-5
J: TRBJ2-1
size: .
D: TRBD1

CDR3: CASSLERANEKLFF
DNA: TGTGCCAGCAGCTTAGAACGGGCTAATGAAAAACTGTTTTTT
V: TRBV7-2
J: TRBJ1-4
size: .
D: .

CDR3: CASSGSGGRQPQHF
DNA: TGTGCCAGTAGTGGGAGCGGGGGGCGTCAGCCCCAGCATTTT
V: TRBV19
J: TRBJ1-5
size: .
D: .

CDR3: CASSQDLGQGGQPQHF
DNA: TGCGCCAGCAGCCAAGATCTGGGACAGGGCGGCCAGCCCCAGCATTTT
V: TRBV4-3
J: TRBJ1-5
size: many
D: TRBD1

CDR3: CASREGHPTDTQYF
DNA: TGTGCCAGCAGGGAGGGACACCCCACAGATACGCAGTATTTT
V: TRBV2
J: TRBJ2-3
size: .
D: .

CDR3: CASSQSRGGVCETQYF
DNA: TGCGCCAGCAGTCAATCTCGCGGGGGGGTTTGTGAGACCCAGTACTTC
V: TRBV23-1
J: TRBJ2-5
size: .
D: TRBD2

CDR3: CATSDLTSGGALGEQFF
DNA: TGTGCCACCAGTGACCTGACTAGCGGGGGCGCCCTTGGAGAGCAGTTCTTC
V: TRBV24-1
J: TRBJ2-1
size: few
D: TRBD2

CDR3: CASSLVGLRHYGYTF
DNA: TGTGCCAGCAGTTTAGTGGGGCTACGACACTATGGCTACACCTTC
V: TRBV12-3/TRBV12-4
J: TRBJ1-2
size: .
D: .

CDR3: CASSLAQVLDTQYF
DNA: TGTGCCAGCAGCTTAGCACAGGTGCTAGATACGCAGTATTTT
V: TRBV7-2
J: TRBJ2-3
size: .
D: .

CDR3: CASSRGGADTEAFF
DNA: TGCGCCAGCAGCCGGGGGGGCGCCGACACTGAAGCTTTCTTT
V: TRBV4-1
J: TRBJ1-1
size: .
D: .

CDR3: CASKFGTSLPDTQYF
DNA: TGTGCCAGCAAATTTGGGACTAGTCTGCCAGATACGCAGTATTTT
V: TRBV5-4
J: TRBJ2-3
size: .
D: TRBD2

CDR3: CSAGSGNQPQHF
DNA: TGCAGTGCGGGTAGCGGGAATCAGCCCCAGCATTTT
V: TRBV20-1
J: TRBJ1-5
size: few
D: .

CDR3: CASSPTGPAADTQYF
DNA: TGTGCCAGCAGCCCGACGGGCCCCGCCGCAGATACGCAGTATTTT
V: TRBV5-4
J: TRBJ2-3
size: few
D: .

CDR3: CATTRGGVNEQFF
DNA: TGTGCCACAACCAGGGGAGGGGTCAATGAGCAGTTCTTC
V: TRBV15
J: TRBJ2-1
size: .
D: .

CDR3: CASSLDTSSGNTIYF
DNA: TGTGCCAGCAGCCTCGACACCTCCTCTGGAAACACCATATATTTT
V: TRBV12-3/TRBV12-4
J: TRBJ1-3
size: once
D: .

CDR3: CSASKGRGYEQYF
DNA: TGCAGTGCTAGTAAAGGGCGCGGCTACGAGCAGTACTTC
V: TRBV20-1
J: TRBJ2-7
size: .
D: .

CDR3: CASSARGTQYF
DNA: TGTGCCAGCAGTGCTCGGGGGACCCAGTACTTC
V: TRBV12-3/TRBV12-4
J: TRBJ2-5
size: few
D: .

CDR3: CASSEKKNSDSGNTIYF
DNA: TGTGCCAGCAGCGAAAAGAAGAATTCCGACTCTGGAAACACCATATATTTT
V: TRBV11-2
J: TRBJ1-3
size: few
D: .

CDR3: CSATRQPSSGNTIYF
DNA: TGCAGTGCCACGAGACAGCCCTCCTCTGGAAACACCATATATTTT
V: TRBV20-1
J: TRBJ1-3
size: .
D: .

CDR3: CATSDAALASTDTQYF
DNA: TGTGCCACCAGTGACGCCGCGTTAGCCAGCACAGATACGCAGTATTTT
V: TRBV24-1
J: TRBJ2-3
size: few
D: .

CDR3: CASSLGAVGGQETQYF
DNA: TGTGCCAGCAGCTTAGGGGCGGTGGGGGGACAAGAGACCCAGTACTTC
V: TRBV7-2
J: TRBJ2-5
size: .
D: .

CDR3: CASAPRGTDTQYF
DNA: TGTGCCTCCGCCCCGCGGGGCACAGATACGCAGTATTTT
V: TRBV2
J: TRBJ2-3
size: .
D: .

CDR3: CAGGRGLADTQYF
DNA: TGTGCCGGCGGGCGGGGGCTCGCAGATACGCAGTATTTT
V: TRBV7-2
J: TRBJ2-3
size: few
D: .

CDR3: CSAGPRGKPYEQYF
DNA: TGCAGTGCTGGGCCGCGGGGGAAGCCCTACGAGCAGTACTTC
V: TRBV20-1
J: TRBJ2-7
size: .
D: TRBD2

CDR3: CASSSTPQESEAFF
DNA: TGCGCCAGCAGCTCGACGCCCCAGGAGTCTGAAGCTTTCTTT
V: TRBV5-1
J: TRBJ1-1
size: .
D: .

CDR3: CASSQGQGPTYEQYF
DNA: TGCGCCAGCAGCCAAGGGCAGGGGCCAACCTACGAGCAGTACTTC
V: TRBV4-3
J: TRBJ2-7
size: .
D: .

CDR3: CSAGQTNTEAFF
DNA: TGCAGCGCAGGACAGACAAACACTGAAGCTTTCTTT
V: TRBV29-1
J: TRBJ1-1
size: few
D: .

CDR3: CASSRPGERYNEQFF
DNA: TGTGCCAGCAGCCGGCCAGGGGAACGGTACAATGAGCAGTTCTTC
V: TRBV3-1
J: TRBJ2-1
size: few
D: .

CDR3: CASSHSGGPAEAFF
DNA: TGTGCCAGCAGCCATTCAGGGGGGCCCGCTGAAGCTTTCTTT
V: TRBV4-2
J: TRBJ1-1
size: few
D: TRBD1

CDR3: CSVEGDGGADTEAFF
DNA: TGCAGCGTTGAGGGAGACGGGGGCGCGGACACTGAAGCTTTCTTT
V: TRBV29-1
J: TRBJ1-1
size: few
D: .

CDR3: CAWRTEIHYEQYF
DNA: TGTGCCTGGAGGACAGAGATACACTACGAGCAGTACTTC
V: TRBV30
J: TRBJ2-7
size: few
D: .

CDR3: CASRSAGGSEQFF
DNA: TGCGCCAGCAGGTCCGCCGGTGGGAGTGAGCAGTTCTTC
V: TRBV4-1
J: TRBJ2-1
size: .
D: .